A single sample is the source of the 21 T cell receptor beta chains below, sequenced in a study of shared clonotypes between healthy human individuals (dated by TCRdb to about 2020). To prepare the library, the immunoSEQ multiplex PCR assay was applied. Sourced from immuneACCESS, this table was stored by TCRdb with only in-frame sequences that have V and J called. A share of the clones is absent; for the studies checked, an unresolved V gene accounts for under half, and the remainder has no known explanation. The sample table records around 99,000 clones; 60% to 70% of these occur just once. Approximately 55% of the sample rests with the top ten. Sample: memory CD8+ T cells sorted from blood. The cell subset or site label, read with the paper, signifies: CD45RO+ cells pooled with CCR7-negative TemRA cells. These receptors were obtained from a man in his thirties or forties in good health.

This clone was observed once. The CDR3 bases are TGTGCCAGCAGTGGGGACAGGGTCCCCCACGAGCAGTACTTC. Amino acid sequence: CASSGDRVPHEQYF. The chain has TRBV9 and TRBJ2-7; 9 nucleotides match TRBD1. CDR1 and CDR2 (germline): SGDLS, YYNGEE. V lost 5 bases to trimming and J lost 5 bases; unmatched junction nucleotides: 8. The CDR3 length is 14 residues.

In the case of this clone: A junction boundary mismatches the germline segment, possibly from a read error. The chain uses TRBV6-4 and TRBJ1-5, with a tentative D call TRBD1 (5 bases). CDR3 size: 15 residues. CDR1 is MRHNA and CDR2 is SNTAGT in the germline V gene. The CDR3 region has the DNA TGTGCCAGCAGTGAGACCGGGGGGAGCAGTCAGCCCCAGCATTTT. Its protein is CASSETGGSSQPQHF.

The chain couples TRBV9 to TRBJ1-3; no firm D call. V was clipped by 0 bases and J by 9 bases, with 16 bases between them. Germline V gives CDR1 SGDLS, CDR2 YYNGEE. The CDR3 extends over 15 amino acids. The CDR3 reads CASSVDSGGGITIYF. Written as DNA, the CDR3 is TGTGCCAGCAGCGTAGATTCCGGAGGAGGTATCACCATATATTTT.

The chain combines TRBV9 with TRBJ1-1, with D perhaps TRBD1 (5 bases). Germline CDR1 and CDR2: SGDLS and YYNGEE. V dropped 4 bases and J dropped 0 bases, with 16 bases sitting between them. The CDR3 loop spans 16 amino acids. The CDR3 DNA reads TGTGCCAGCAGCACGGATCCCGGGACCATGAACACTGAAGCTTTCTTT. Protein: CASSTDPGTMNTEAFF.

The CDR3 bases are TGTGCCAGCAGAAAGGACAGTGGCAATCAGCCCCAGCATTTT. Residues: CASRKDSGNQPQHF. V is TRBV7-2 and J is TRBJ1-5; a weak D match, TRBD1 (6 bases). Germline loops: CDR1 SGHTA, CDR2 FQGNSA. Trimming left V 6 bases short and J 2 bases short, with 11 bases between. The CDR3 consists of 14 residues.

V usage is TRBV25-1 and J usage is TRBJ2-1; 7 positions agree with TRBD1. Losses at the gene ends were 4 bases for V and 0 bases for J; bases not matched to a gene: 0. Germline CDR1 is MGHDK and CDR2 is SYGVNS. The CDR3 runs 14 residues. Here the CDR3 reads CASSAGGSYNEQFF. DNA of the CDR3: TGTGCCAGCAGTGCAGGGGGCTCCTACAATGAGCAGTTCTTC.

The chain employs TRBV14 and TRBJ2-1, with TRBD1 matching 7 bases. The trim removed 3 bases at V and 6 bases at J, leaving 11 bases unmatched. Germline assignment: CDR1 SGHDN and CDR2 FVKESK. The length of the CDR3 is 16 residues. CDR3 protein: CASSHPRTGTGNEQFF. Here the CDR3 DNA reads TGTGCCAGCAGCCACCCCCGGACAGGAACGGGCAATGAGCAGTTCTTC. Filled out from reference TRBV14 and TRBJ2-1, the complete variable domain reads EAGVTQFPSHSVIEKGQTVTLRCDPISGHDNLYWYRRVMGKEIKFLLHFVKESKQDESGMPNNRFLAERTGGTYSTLKVQPAELEDSGVYFCASSHPRTGTGNEQFFGPGTRLTVL.

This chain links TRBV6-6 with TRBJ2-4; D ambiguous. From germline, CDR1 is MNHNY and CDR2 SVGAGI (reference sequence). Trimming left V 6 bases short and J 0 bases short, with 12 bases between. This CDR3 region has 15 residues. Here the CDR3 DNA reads TGTGCCAGCAGCTCTGACATACTAGCCAAAAACATTCAGTACTTC. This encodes CASSSDILAKNIQYF.

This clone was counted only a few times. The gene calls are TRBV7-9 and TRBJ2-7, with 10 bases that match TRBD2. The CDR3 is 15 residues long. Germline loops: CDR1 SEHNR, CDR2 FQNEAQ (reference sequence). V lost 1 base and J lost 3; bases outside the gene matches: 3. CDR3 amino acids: CASSLVGLADYEQYF. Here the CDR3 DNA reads TGTGCCAGCAGCTTAGTTGGACTAGCGGACTACGAGCAGTACTTC.

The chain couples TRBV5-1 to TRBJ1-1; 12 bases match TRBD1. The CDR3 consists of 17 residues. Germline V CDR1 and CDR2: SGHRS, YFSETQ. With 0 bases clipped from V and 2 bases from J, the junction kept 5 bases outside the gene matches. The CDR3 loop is CASSLAGDRGRNTEAFF. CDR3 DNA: TGCGCCAGCAGCTTGGCAGGGGACAGGGGGCGTAACACTGAAGCTTTCTTT.

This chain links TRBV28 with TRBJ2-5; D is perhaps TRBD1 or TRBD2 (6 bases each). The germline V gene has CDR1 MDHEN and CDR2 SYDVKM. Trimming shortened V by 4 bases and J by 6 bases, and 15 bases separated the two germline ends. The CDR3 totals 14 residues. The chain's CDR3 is CASSSEQGGKTQYF. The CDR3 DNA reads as TGTGCCAGCAGTTCCGAACAGGGCGGGAAGACCCAGTACTTC.

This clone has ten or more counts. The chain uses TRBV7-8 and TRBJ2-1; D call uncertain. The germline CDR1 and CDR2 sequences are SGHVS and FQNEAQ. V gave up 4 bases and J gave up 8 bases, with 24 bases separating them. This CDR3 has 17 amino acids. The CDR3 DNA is TGTGCCAGCAGCTACCCGCTGGAAGAGGCTAGTGAGGATGAGCAGTTCTTC. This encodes CASSYPLEEASEDEQFF.

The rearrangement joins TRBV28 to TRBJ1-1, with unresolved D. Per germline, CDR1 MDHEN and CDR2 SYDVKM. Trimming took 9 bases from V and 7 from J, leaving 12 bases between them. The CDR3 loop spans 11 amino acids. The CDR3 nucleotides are TGTGCCAGTGTTTTGTACGGTGAAGCTTTCTTT. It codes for CASVLYGEAFF.

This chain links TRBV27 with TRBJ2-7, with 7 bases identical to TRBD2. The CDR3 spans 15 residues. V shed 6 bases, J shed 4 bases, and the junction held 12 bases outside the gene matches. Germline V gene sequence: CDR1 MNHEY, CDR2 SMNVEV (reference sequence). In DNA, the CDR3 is TGTGCCAGCAGGGGAAGGGGAGGGGTTTATTACGAGCAGTACTTC. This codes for CASRGRGGVYYEQYF.

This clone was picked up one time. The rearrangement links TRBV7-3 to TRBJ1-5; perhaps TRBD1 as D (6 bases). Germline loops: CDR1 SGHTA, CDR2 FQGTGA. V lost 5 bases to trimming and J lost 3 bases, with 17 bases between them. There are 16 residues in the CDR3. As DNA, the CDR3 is TGTGCCAGCAGCCCTAGGTCAAGGGGGAACAATCAGCCCCAGCATTTT. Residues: CASSPRSRGNNQPQHF.

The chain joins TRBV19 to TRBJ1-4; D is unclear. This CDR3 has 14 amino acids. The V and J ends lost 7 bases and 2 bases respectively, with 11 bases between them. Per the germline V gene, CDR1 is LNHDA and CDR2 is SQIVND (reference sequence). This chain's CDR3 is CASNQWATNEKLFF. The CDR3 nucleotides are TGTGCCAGTAACCAGTGGGCGACTAATGAAAAACTGTTTTTT.

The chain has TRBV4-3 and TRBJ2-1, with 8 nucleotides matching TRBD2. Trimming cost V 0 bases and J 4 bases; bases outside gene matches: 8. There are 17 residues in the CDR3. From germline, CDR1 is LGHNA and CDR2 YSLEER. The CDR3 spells CASSQETGTRDYNEQFF. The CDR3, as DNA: TGCGCCAGCAGCCAAGAAACCGGGACTAGAGATTACAATGAGCAGTTCTTC.

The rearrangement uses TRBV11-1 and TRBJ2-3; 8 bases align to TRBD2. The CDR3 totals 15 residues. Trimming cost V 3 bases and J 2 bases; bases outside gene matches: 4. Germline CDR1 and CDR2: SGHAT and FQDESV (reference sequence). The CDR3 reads CASSLASGYTDTQYF. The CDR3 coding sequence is TGTGCCAGCAGCTTGGCTAGCGGGTACACAGATACGCAGTATTTT.

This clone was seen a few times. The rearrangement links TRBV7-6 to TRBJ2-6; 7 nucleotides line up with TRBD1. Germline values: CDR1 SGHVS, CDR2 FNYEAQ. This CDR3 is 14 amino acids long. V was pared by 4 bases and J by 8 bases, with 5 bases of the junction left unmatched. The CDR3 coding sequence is TGTGCCAGCAGCTCTCCGACAGGGCCCAACGTCCTGACTTTC. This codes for CASSSPTGPNVLTF.

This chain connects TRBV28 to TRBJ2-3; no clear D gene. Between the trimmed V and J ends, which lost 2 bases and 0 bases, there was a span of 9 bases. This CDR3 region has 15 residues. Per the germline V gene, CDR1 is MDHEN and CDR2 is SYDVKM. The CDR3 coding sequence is TGTGCCAGCAGTTTAGGTACCGTTAGCACAGATACGCAGTATTTT. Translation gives CASSLGTVSTDTQYF.

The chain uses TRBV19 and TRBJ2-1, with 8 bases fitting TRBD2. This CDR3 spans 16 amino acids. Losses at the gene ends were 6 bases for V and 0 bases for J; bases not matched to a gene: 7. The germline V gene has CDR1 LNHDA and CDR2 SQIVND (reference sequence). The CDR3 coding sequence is TGTGCCAGTAGATCGGGACTAGGGAGCTCCTACAATGAGCAGTTCTTC. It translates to CASRSGLGSSYNEQFF.